A selection of T cell receptor beta chains follows, all from one sample in a study of cytomegalovirus exposure and HLA in healthy donors. Here immunoSEQ multiplex PCR was the method, and the copy in TCRdb shows in-frame clones only, minus some. The sample holds 95,000 to 150,000 clones, approximately 70% seen once. What was sequenced was PBMCs. All receptors derive from a man younger than 30 in good health and CMV-seronegative. The CDR3 runs from the conserved cysteine through the conserved F or W. A D gene is named only where the DNA matches it firmly. The size entry is marked missing in some rows and otherwise reads once, few, many or a size class.

d_gene | abundance | j_gene | v_gene | CDR3nt | CDR3aa
TRBD1 | - | TRBJ2-3 | TRBV19 | TGTGCCAGTAGTACCCGGACAGGGCCCGGCACAGATACGCAGTATTTT | CASSTRTGPGTDTQYF
- | few | TRBJ2-7 | TRBV19 | TGTGCCAGTAGTTCGTCGGGTCGGGACTACGAGCAGTACTTC | CASSSSGRDYEQYF
TRBD1 | - | TRBJ2-1 | TRBV6-1 | TGTGCCAGCAGTGAAGAGGGGGACAGGGTCAATGAGCAGTTCTTC | CASSEEGDRVNEQFF
TRBD2 | few | TRBJ2-7 | TRBV30 | TGTGCCTCTGGGACGTCCTGGGGGGGGTACGAGCAGTACTTC | CASGTSWGGYEQYF
TRBD1 | few | TRBJ1-4 | TRBV2 | TGTGCCAGCAGTGGCCCCGGACAGGGAGGTGAAAAACTGTTTTTT | CASSGPGQGGEKLFF
TRBD2 | - | TRBJ2-7 | TRBV6-1 | TGTGCCAGCACCGAAAGCGGGGGGTCCGCCTACGAGCAGTACTTC | CASTESGGSAYEQYF
- | - | TRBJ2-6 | TRBV5-1 | TGCGCCAGCAGCCCTGTTTCTGGGGCCAACGTCCTGACTTTC | CASSPVSGANVLTF
- | - | TRBJ2-7 | TRBV27 | TGTGCCAGCAGTTTAGGACAGAGCTCCTACGAGCAGTACTTC | CASSLGQSSYEQYF
TRBD1 | - | TRBJ2-5 | TRBV29-1 | TGCAGCGTTGAACCAGGGGACAGGGGGAATGGAGTTGAAGAGACCCAGTACTTC | CSVEPGDRGNGVEETQYF
TRBD2 | - | TRBJ2-3 | TRBV19 | TGTGCCAGTAGTCGCAGTAGCGGGAGCACAGATACGCAGTATTTT | CASSRSSGSTDTQYF
TRBD2 | few | TRBJ2-1 | TRBV5-1 | TGCGCCAGCAGCTTGGTACTAGCGGGATCCTACAATGAGCAGTTCTTC | CASSLVLAGSYNEQFF
- | - | TRBJ1-1 | TRBV6-1 | TGTGCCAGCAGTGAGCAGGGGAAAACTGAAGCTTTCTTT | CASSEQGKTEAFF
- | - | TRBJ2-7 | TRBV25-1 | TGTGCCACTATGCCGGGACTGACCTCCTACGAGCAGTACTTC | CATMPGLTSYEQYF
TRBD1 | - | TRBJ2-7 | TRBV28 | TGTGCCAGCAGTTCCCGGGACAGGGTTCTCAACGAGCAGTACTTC | CASSSRDRVLNEQYF
- | few | TRBJ1-1 | TRBV6-5 | TGTGCCAGCAGTTACAATACGGTCGAAGCTTTCTTT | CASSYNTVEAFF
- | - | TRBJ1-4 | TRBV11-2 | TGTGCCAGCAGCGAAAGGGGGGGGGCTGGTGAAAAACTGTTTTTT | CASSERGGAGEKLFF
TRBD1 | - | TRBJ1-5 | TRBV2 | TGTGCCAGCAGCGGAGACAGGGGCGTTCCTCAGCCCCAGCATTTT | CASSGDRGVPQPQHF
TRBD2 | few | TRBJ2-1 | TRBV30 | TGTGCCTGGACCGGGGGGGTTAGTTCCTACAATGAGCAGTTCTTC | CAWTGGVSSYNEQFF
- | - | TRBJ1-2 | TRBV5-4 | TGTGCCAGCAGCCGCAGGGATACTAACTATGGCTACACCTTC | CASSRRDTNYGYTF
TRBD2 | - | TRBJ2-1 | TRBV9 | TGTGCCAGCAGCCCCCCCAGCGGGACCACCTACAATGAGCAGTTCTTC | CASSPPSGTTYNEQFF
TRBD2 | few | TRBJ2-3 | TRBV6-7 | TGTGCCAGCAGTACAGCCGGGACTAGCGGGAGGGAAGTCACAGATACGCAGTATTTT | CASSTAGTSGREVTDTQYF
- | - | TRBJ2-3 | TRBV10-2 | TGCGCCAGGCGGAGCAACCTCACAGATACGCAGTATTTT | CARRSNLTDTQYF
- | - | TRBJ2-5 | TRBV7-2 | TGTGCCAGCAGCTTAGATGGGTGGGGGGTGCAGTACTTC | CASSLDGWGVQYF
- | - | TRBJ2-1 | TRBV27 | TGTGCCAGCAGCTACGATTACTACAATGAGCAGTTCTTC | CASSYDYYNEQFF
TRBD1 | few | TRBJ2-1 | TRBV11-2 | TGTGCCAGCAGCTTAGTGGGGACAGGGAATGAGCAGTTCTTC | CASSLVGTGNEQFF
- | - | TRBJ1-5 | TRBV30 | TGTGCCTGGAGTTCCTACAGGCTTAACTATAGCAATCAGCCCCAGCATTTT | CAWSSYRLNYSNQPQHF
- | - | TRBJ1-2 | TRBV4-1 | TGCGCCAGCAGACAGCAATGGGGAGGGCGCGGCTACACCTTC | CASRQQWGGRGYTF
- | - | TRBJ2-1 | TRBV9 | TGTGCCAGCAGCCCGACCCATCTTCGGGGTGAGCAGTTCTTC | CASSPTHLRGEQFF
- | - | TRBJ2-5 | TRBV28 | TGTGCCAGCAGTTCCCGGGTGAGGGGGGAGACCCAGTACTTC | CASSSRVRGETQYF
- | - | TRBJ2-7 | TRBV7-6 | TGTGCCAGCAGCTTAGCGTCTTCAGGTATCTACGAGCAGTACTTC | CASSLASSGIYEQYF
TRBD1 | - | TRBJ1-2 | TRBV27 | TGTGCCAGCAGTTTCACCGGGACAGGGAATGGCTACACCTTC | CASSFTGTGNGYTF
- | - | TRBJ2-5 | TRBV5-1 | TGCGCCAGCAGCTTGGACGGGACTCATCAAGAGACCCAGTACTTC | CASSLDGTHQETQYF
TRBD1 | few | TRBJ1-4 | TRBV19 | TGTGCCAGTAACTCACAGAGGGGGCTGAATAAACTGTTTTTT | CASNSQRGLNKLFF
- | - | TRBJ1-3 | TRBV2 | TGTGCCAGCAGTTCCGGACAGTCTGGAAACACCATATATTTT | CASSSGQSGNTIYF
- | - | TRBJ2-5 | TRBV11-2 | TGTGCCAGCAGCTTGAAGTGGGGAGCCCAAGAGACCCAGTACTTC | CASSLKWGAQETQYF
- | - | TRBJ2-1 | TRBV5-6 | TGTGCCAGCAGTGACTGGAGCTCCTACAATGAGCAGTTCTTC | CASSDWSSYNEQFF
- | - | TRBJ2-1 | TRBV10-3 | TGTGCCATCAGTGATCCCCGGGGAGACCACAATGAGCAGTTCTTC | CAISDPRGDHNEQFF
- | - | TRBJ1-1 | TRBV28 | TGTGCCAGCAGTCCGGGAGGAAGGGCTTTCTTT | CASSPGGRAFF
- | - | TRBJ1-1 | TRBV7-9 | TGTGCCAGCAGCTTAGGCTTTTGGCAGAACACTGAAGCTTTCTTT | CASSLGFWQNTEAFF
TRBD1 | few | TRBJ2-7 | TRBV7-2 | TGTGCCAGCAGCCGCAACAGGGGGACCTACGAGCAGTACTTC | CASSRNRGTYEQYF
TRBD1 | - | TRBJ2-3 | TRBV10-3 | TGTGCCATCGAAGGCCCGGGACAGGGGGGAGATACGCAGTATTTT | CAIEGPGQGGDTQYF
TRBD2 | - | TRBJ2-1 | TRBV10-3 | TGTGCCTCTAGCGGGAGGGCCGTCAATGAGCAGTTCTTC | CASSGRAVNEQFF
- | - | TRBJ2-7 | TRBV18 | TGTGCCAGCTCATCGGGACACGGATACGAGCAGTACTTC | CASSSGHGYEQYF
- | - | TRBJ1-4 | TRBV7-9 | TGTGCCAGCAGCCTCCTAAATACAGGGGAAAAACTGTTTTTT | CASSLLNTGEKLFF
TRBD1 | - | TRBJ1-6 | TRBV5-6 | TGTGCCAGCAGCCCTTACGGGACAGGGGACTCCTATAATTCACCCCTCCACTTT | CASSPYGTGDSYNSPLHF
TRBD2 | - | TRBJ2-3 | TRBV30 | TGTGCCTGGAGTGGACTAGCGGGGGTCACAGATACGCAGTATTTT | CAWSGLAGVTDTQYF